This T cell receptor (beta chain) was profiled in a study of T cells in women clearing cervical HPV infection. General study results and limits: Controls had more TRBV6-7 (around 0.15%) than cases (approximately 0.11%).

The protocol was immunoSEQ multiplex PCR, while the TCRdb copy is restricted to in-frame clones and leaves out a portion. This repertoire includes around 41,000 clones. With respect to this clone: The antigen is unknown. The read terminates 3 residues ahead of where the CDR3 ends, so the germline J gene completes it.

Trimming took off 9 bases at V and 3 bases at J, with 9 bases between the two ends. Germline V gene data show CDR1 as LNHDA and CDR2 as SQIVND (reference sequence). CDR3 length: 11 residues. The clonotype originates from a woman between 18 and 75 years old with a cervical HPV16 infection that either progressed to CIN3+ or cleared (not recorded which). The sample taken for sequencing was blood buffy coat. This sequence joins TRBV19 and TRBJ2-7, with a weak D call TRBD2 (6 bases). CDR3 in amino acids: CASRGYYEQYF. The DNA read from the CDR3 is TGTGCCAGCCGGGGGTACTACGAG.